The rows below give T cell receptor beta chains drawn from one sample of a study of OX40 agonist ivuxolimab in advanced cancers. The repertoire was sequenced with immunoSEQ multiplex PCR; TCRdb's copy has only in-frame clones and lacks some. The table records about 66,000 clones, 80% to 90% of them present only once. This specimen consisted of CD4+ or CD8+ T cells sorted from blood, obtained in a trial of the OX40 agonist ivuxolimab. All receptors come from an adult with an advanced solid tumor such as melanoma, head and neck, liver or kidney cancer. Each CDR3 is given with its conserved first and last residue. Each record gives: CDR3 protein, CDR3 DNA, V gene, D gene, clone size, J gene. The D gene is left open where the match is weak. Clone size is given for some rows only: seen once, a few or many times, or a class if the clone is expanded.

CDR3aa: CASSLGLAGGETQYF
CDR3nt: TGTGCCAGCAGCTTAGGACTAGCGGGAGGAGAGACCCAGTACTTC
v_gene: TRBV7-9
d_gene: TRBD2
abundance: -
j_gene: TRBJ2-5

CDR3aa: CASSFYEQYF
CDR3nt: TGTGCCAGCAGCTTCTACGAGCAGTACTTC
v_gene: TRBV5-8
d_gene: -
abundance: -
j_gene: TRBJ2-7

CDR3aa: CASSTPGLTFDEQYF
CDR3nt: TGTGCCAGTAGTACCCCGGGACTGACCTTCGACGAGCAGTACTTC
v_gene: TRBV19
d_gene: -
abundance: -
j_gene: TRBJ2-7

CDR3aa: CASSKPRGNQPQHF
CDR3nt: TGTGCCAGCAGCAAGCCCAGGGGTAATCAGCCCCAGCATTTT
v_gene: TRBV5-8
d_gene: -
abundance: -
j_gene: TRBJ1-5

CDR3aa: CASSAPPAGTLLDEQFF
CDR3nt: TGTGCCAGCAGCGCCCCACCCGCAGGGACCCTGTTAGATGAGCAGTTCTTC
v_gene: TRBV9
d_gene: -
abundance: -
j_gene: TRBJ2-1

CDR3aa: CASSWGDEQFF
CDR3nt: TGTGCCAGCAGCTGGGGTGATGAGCAGTTCTTC
v_gene: TRBV7-9
d_gene: -
abundance: -
j_gene: TRBJ2-1

CDR3aa: CAWSRVDTQYF
CDR3nt: TGTGCCTGGAGCCGGGTTGATACGCAGTATTTT
v_gene: TRBV30
d_gene: -
abundance: -
j_gene: TRBJ2-3

CDR3aa: CASSLGYSAGGISGNTIYF
CDR3nt: TGTGCCAGCAGCTTGGGGTATTCGGCAGGGGGAATATCTGGAAACACCATATATTTT
v_gene: TRBV5-8
d_gene: TRBD1
abundance: -
j_gene: TRBJ1-3

CDR3aa: CASSLGQGVARNGYTF
CDR3nt: TGTGCCAGTAGTCTAGGACAGGGGGTGGCAAGGAATGGCTACACCTTC
v_gene: TRBV19
d_gene: TRBD1
abundance: -
j_gene: TRBJ1-2

CDR3aa: CASSPTVSYEQYF
CDR3nt: TGTGCCAGCAGTCCGACTGTATCCTACGAGCAGTACTTC
v_gene: TRBV27
d_gene: -
abundance: -
j_gene: TRBJ2-7

CDR3aa: CASTRNSYNEQFF
CDR3nt: TGTGCCAGCACACGGAACTCCTACAATGAGCAGTTCTTC
v_gene: TRBV28
d_gene: -
abundance: -
j_gene: TRBJ2-1

CDR3aa: CASSPPPGKAGGRGYEQYF
CDR3nt: TGCGCCAGCAGCCCTCCCCCAGGCAAAGCAGGGGGCAGAGGGTACGAGCAGTACTTC
v_gene: TRBV5-1
d_gene: TRBD1
abundance: -
j_gene: TRBJ2-7

CDR3aa: CATSKIFESPREYGYTF
CDR3nt: TGTGCCACCAGCAAAATTTTTGAAAGCCCCAGGGAGTATGGCTACACCTTC
v_gene: TRBV15
d_gene: -
abundance: once
j_gene: TRBJ1-2

CDR3aa: CASSLNGQPSYEQYF
CDR3nt: TGTGCCAGCAGTTTAAACGGACAGCCCTCCTACGAGCAGTACTTC
v_gene: TRBV27
d_gene: -
abundance: -
j_gene: TRBJ2-7

CDR3aa: CASRQGSEAFF
CDR3nt: TGTGCCAGCAGACAGGGATCTGAAGCTTTCTTT
v_gene: TRBV27
d_gene: -
abundance: -
j_gene: TRBJ1-1

CDR3aa: CASTAGTSPPEQYF
CDR3nt: TGTGCCAGCACCGCCGGGACTAGTCCCCCCGAGCAGTACTTC
v_gene: TRBV5-8
d_gene: TRBD2
abundance: -
j_gene: TRBJ2-7

CDR3aa: CASPRGPEQYF
CDR3nt: TGTGCCAGCCCAAGGGGTCCCGAGCAGTACTTC
v_gene: TRBV6-1
d_gene: -
abundance: -
j_gene: TRBJ2-7

CDR3aa: CASSLGMEGPPYEQYF
CDR3nt: TGTGCCAGCAGCTTGGGGATGGAAGGGCCCCCCTACGAGCAGTACTTC
v_gene: TRBV5-5
d_gene: -
abundance: -
j_gene: TRBJ2-7

CDR3aa: CASSIGLAGRYTDTQYF
CDR3nt: TGTGCCAGCAGCATCGGACTAGCGGGGAGATACACAGATACGCAGTATTTT
v_gene: TRBV7-8
d_gene: TRBD2
abundance: -
j_gene: TRBJ2-3

CDR3aa: CASSIGLAGTNEQYF
CDR3nt: TGTGCCAGTAGTATCGGACTAGCCGGGACGAATGAGCAGTACTTC
v_gene: TRBV19
d_gene: TRBD2
abundance: -
j_gene: TRBJ2-7

CDR3aa: CASSNPGAGYTEAFF
CDR3nt: TGTGCCAGCAGCAACCCGGGCGCGGGGTACACTGAAGCTTTCTTT
v_gene: TRBV7-9
d_gene: -
abundance: -
j_gene: TRBJ1-1

CDR3aa: CAISFPAGGYGYTF
CDR3nt: TGTGCCATCAGTTTTCCCGCCGGGGGCTATGGCTACACCTTC
v_gene: TRBV10-3
d_gene: -
abundance: -
j_gene: TRBJ1-2

CDR3aa: CASSSGGFYEQYF
CDR3nt: TGTGCCAGCAGCTCCGGGGGGTTCTACGAGCAGTACTTC
v_gene: TRBV11-2
d_gene: TRBD2
abundance: once
j_gene: TRBJ2-7

CDR3aa: CASSDGRAGKLFF
CDR3nt: TGTGCCAGCAGTGATGGCAGGGCGGGAAAACTGTTTTTT
v_gene: TRBV25-1
d_gene: -
abundance: -
j_gene: TRBJ1-4

CDR3aa: CASSPGGGAPSNQPQHF
CDR3nt: TGTGCCAGCAGCCCCGGGGGCGGGGCTCCTAGCAATCAGCCCCAGCATTTT
v_gene: TRBV7-9
d_gene: -
abundance: once
j_gene: TRBJ1-5

CDR3aa: CASSLGKRAGTEAFF
CDR3nt: TGTGCCAGCAGTTTAGGTAAGAGGGCTGGTACTGAAGCTTTCTTT
v_gene: TRBV27
d_gene: -
abundance: -
j_gene: TRBJ1-1

CDR3aa: CASSGTGDTDTQYF
CDR3nt: TGTGCCAGCAGCGGGACAGGGGACACAGATACGCAGTATTTT
v_gene: TRBV11-2
d_gene: TRBD1
abundance: -
j_gene: TRBJ2-3

CDR3aa: CASSATGLSGANVLTF
CDR3nt: TGTGCCAGCAGTGCGACAGGACTCTCTGGGGCCAACGTCCTGACTTTC
v_gene: TRBV6-4
d_gene: -
abundance: -
j_gene: TRBJ2-6

CDR3aa: CASGLHRGGSTDTQYF
CDR3nt: TGTGCTAGTGGTTTACACAGGGGCGGCAGCACAGATACGCAGTATTTT
v_gene: TRBV12-5
d_gene: TRBD1
abundance: -
j_gene: TRBJ2-3

CDR3aa: CASSSKSYEQYF
CDR3nt: TGTGCCAGCAGCTCCAAATCCTACGAGCAGTACTTC
v_gene: TRBV7-9
d_gene: -
abundance: -
j_gene: TRBJ2-7

CDR3aa: CASSFAGYEQYF
CDR3nt: TGTGCCAGCAGTTTTGCGGGCTACGAGCAGTACTTC
v_gene: TRBV27
d_gene: -
abundance: -
j_gene: TRBJ2-7

CDR3aa: CASRLLGPLINYGYTF
CDR3nt: TGTGCCAGCAGACTGCTGGGACCGCTGATTAACTATGGCTACACCTTC
v_gene: TRBV5-4
d_gene: -
abundance: -
j_gene: TRBJ1-2

CDR3aa: CASSLEGGETQYF
CDR3nt: TGTGCCAGCAGCCTAGAGGGTGGGGAGACCCAGTACTTC
v_gene: TRBV7-8
d_gene: -
abundance: -
j_gene: TRBJ2-5

CDR3aa: CASSLAQQVPHEQYF
CDR3nt: TGCGCCAGCAGCTTGGCCCAGCAGGTTCCCCACGAGCAGTACTTC
v_gene: TRBV5-1
d_gene: -
abundance: -
j_gene: TRBJ2-7

CDR3aa: CASRAPTNNEQFF
CDR3nt: TGTGCCAGTAGAGCTCCGACCAACAATGAGCAGTTCTTC
v_gene: TRBV19
d_gene: -
abundance: -
j_gene: TRBJ2-1

CDR3aa: CASSFGQKNEQFF
CDR3nt: TGTGCCAGCAGCTTCGGACAGAAGAATGAGCAGTTCTTC
v_gene: TRBV7-3
d_gene: -
abundance: -
j_gene: TRBJ2-1

CDR3aa: CASSFIAGETQYF
CDR3nt: TGTGCCAGCAGCTTTATTGCAGGGGAGACCCAGTACTTC
v_gene: TRBV7-8
d_gene: -
abundance: -
j_gene: TRBJ2-5

CDR3aa: CASSSGLAYNEQFF
CDR3nt: TGTGCCAGCAGCTCCGGACTAGCGTACAATGAGCAGTTCTTC
v_gene: TRBV7-6
d_gene: TRBD2
abundance: -
j_gene: TRBJ2-1

CDR3aa: CASSEVYGYTF
CDR3nt: TGTGCCAGCAGTGAAGTGTATGGCTACACCTTC
v_gene: TRBV2
d_gene: -
abundance: -
j_gene: TRBJ1-2

CDR3aa: CASSKVPGHGLAGYSYNEQFF
CDR3nt: TGTGCCAGCAGCAAAGTGCCAGGCCATGGTTTAGCGGGCTACTCCTACAATGAGCAGTTCTTC
v_gene: TRBV21-1
d_gene: -
abundance: -
j_gene: TRBJ2-1

CDR3aa: CASSSLTSGGTYNEQFF
CDR3nt: TGTGCCAGCAGCTCGCTGACTAGCGGGGGTACCTACAATGAGCAGTTCTTC
v_gene: TRBV7-9
d_gene: TRBD2
abundance: -
j_gene: TRBJ2-1

CDR3aa: CARPLQGSNQPQHF
CDR3nt: TGCGCCAGACCTCTTCAGGGTAGCAATCAGCCCCAGCATTTT
v_gene: TRBV10-1
d_gene: -
abundance: once
j_gene: TRBJ1-5

CDR3aa: CASSSGDRMTSGRSYEQYF
CDR3nt: TGTGCCAGCAGTAGCGGGGACCGAATGACTAGCGGGAGGTCCTACGAGCAGTACTTC
v_gene: TRBV27
d_gene: TRBD2
abundance: -
j_gene: TRBJ2-7

CDR3aa: CAWNVVGELFF
CDR3nt: TGTGCCTGGAACGTGGTTGGGGAGCTGTTTTTT
v_gene: TRBV30
d_gene: -
abundance: -
j_gene: TRBJ2-2

CDR3aa: CASSLVSRGRETQYF
CDR3nt: TGTGCCAGCAGCTTAGTTTCCAGGGGGCGAGAGACCCAGTACTTC
v_gene: TRBV7-6
d_gene: TRBD1
abundance: -
j_gene: TRBJ2-5